The 26 T cell receptor beta chains below come from one sample, sequenced in a study of CD8+CD57+ T cells in acquired aplastic anemia. The TCR beta profiling, which covered VDJ combination and CDR3 sequence, was carried out using genomic DNA as the template. Via MiXCR, TCRdb re-called the reads, giving one row per CDR3 protein. Of 150,000 to 200,000 distinct CDR3 sequences listed, around three fifths are singletons. Sequences were obtained from sorted CD4+, CD8+, or CD8+CD57+ T cells (not recorded which) from PBMCs. These receptors came from a human donor with severe aplastic anemia or a healthy control (not recorded which).

Note on this clonotype: One base away lies a much larger clone, so this may be a sequencing read error. V gene TRBV3-1 combines with J gene TRBJ2-1; no definite D call. From germline, CDR1 is LGHDT and CDR2 YNNKEL (reference sequence). With 0 bases removed from V and 7 bases from J, the gap between germline ends came to 7 bases. The CDR3 sequence is 13 residues long. The CDR3, as DNA: TGTGCCAGCAGCCAAGATGTAGGGAATGAGCAGTTCTTC. This codes for CASSQDVGNEQFF.

This clonotype came up once. The chain has TRBV7-2 and TRBJ2-5; perhaps TRBD2 as D (6 bases). Trimming pared 5 bases from V and 2 bases from J, leaving 15 bases between. CDR3 length equals 15 residues. Germline CDR1 and CDR2: SGHTA and FQGNSA. The DNA for the CDR3 is TGTGCCAGCAGCCTCTTTGCGGGGCCGCAAGAGACCCAGTACTTC. Its protein is CASSLFAGPQETQYF.

The chain employs TRBV7-2 and TRBJ2-6; D is unresolved. This CDR3 region has 16 residues. CDR1 is SGHTA and CDR2 is FQGNSA in the germline V gene. V lost 1 base to trimming and J lost 0 bases, with 7 bases between them. CDR3 sequence (DNA): TGTGCCAGCAGCTTAGGCGGAATCTCTGGGGCCAACGTCCTGACTTTC. The encoded protein is CASSLGGISGANVLTF.

This clonotype was seen just once. The chain uses TRBV7-3 and TRBJ1-2; the D gene is possibly TRBD1 (5 bases). V gave up 2 bases and J gave up 7 bases, with 17 bases separating them. The CDR3 loop spans 15 amino acids. The V gene's germline CDR1 is SGHTA and CDR2 FQGTGA. CDR3 bases: TGTGCCAGCAGCTTATTGCAAGGGGACGATCGTGGCTACACCTTC. This codes for CASSLLQGDDRGYTF.

This clonotype was detected ten times or more. This chain connects TRBV11-2 to TRBJ1-4; TRBD1 aligns across 7 bases. From germline, CDR1 is SGHAT and CDR2 FQNNGV. The CDR3 loop spans 15 amino acids. V shed 5 bases, J shed 4 bases, and the junction held 7 bases outside the gene matches. DNA of the CDR3: TGTGCCAGCAGCCCAGCGGGACAGAGTAATGAAAAACTGTTTTTT. This translates into CASSPAGQSNEKLFF.

The chain uses TRBV19 and TRBJ1-5, with D maybe TRBD1 (6 bases). The V and J ends lost 8 bases and 6 bases respectively, with 20 bases between them. Germline CDR1 and CDR2: LNHDA and SQIVND (reference sequence). The CDR3 is 15 amino acids. The chain's CDR3 is CASEKDSLGGQPQHF. For the CDR3, the DNA is TGTGCCAGTGAAAAGGACAGCCTCGGAGGTCAGCCCCAGCATTTT.

The CDR3 loop reads CASSQWGRSQETQYF. The CDR3 DNA is TGTGCCAGCAGCCAATGGGGGCGGTCCCAAGAGACCCAGTACTTC. The J gene is TRBJ2-5, the V gene TRBV7-9, with D perhaps matching TRBD1 (6 bases). CDR1 is SEHNR, CDR2 FQNEAQ, per germline (reference sequence). The V end was cut by 5 bases, the J end by 1 base, with 14 bases between. This CDR3 spans 15 amino acids.

On this clonotype itself: The junction departs from germline at one end; a sequencing error may be responsible. This chain joins TRBV2 and TRBJ1-2; D uncertain. From germline, CDR1 is SNHLY and CDR2 FYNNEI. The CDR3 consists of 13 residues. The CDR3 nucleotides are TGTGCCAGCAGAGAAGAGGGCCGCTATGGCTACACCTTC. Translated: CASREEGRYGYTF.

CDR3: CASSLAPGSTEAFF. Written as DNA, the CDR3 is TGTGCCAGCAGCTTAGCACCAGGGAGCACTGAAGCTTTCTTT. This chain uses TRBV7-9 with TRBJ1-1, with TRBD1 as a possible D gene (5 bases). CDR1 and CDR2 (germline): SEHNR, FQNEAQ (reference sequence). V was clipped by 0 bases and J by 4 bases, with 9 bases between them. This CDR3 spans 14 amino acids.

The chain is built from TRBV7-7 and TRBJ2-2, with D maybe TRBD1 (5 bases). V was trimmed by 7 bases and J by 5 bases, leaving 17 bases between them. Looked up from germline, CDR1 is SSHAT and CDR2 is FNYEAQ (reference sequence). The CDR3 spans 15 residues. The chain's CDR3 is CASTAGTGGTGELFF. CDR3 bases: TGTGCCAGCACCGCAGGCACAGGTGGGACCGGGGAGCTGTTTTTT.

The rearrangement uses TRBV2 and TRBJ1-2; D gene uncertain. The CDR3 spans 11 residues. Trimming took off 10 bases at V and 10 bases at J, with 16 bases between the two ends. Germline-derived CDR1 and CDR2 are SNHLY and FYNNEI. The CDR3 DNA reads as TGTGCCACCCTCAGACTCTTGGACTACACCTTC. Protein product: CATLRLLDYTF.

This chain links TRBV7-9 with TRBJ2-7; D is undetermined. Germline CDR1 and CDR2: SEHNR and FQNEAQ (reference sequence). The CDR3 covers 14 residues. Trimming took off 2 bases at V and 1 base at J, with 9 bases between the two ends. The CDR3 protein is CASSLSPQSYEQYF. CDR3 in DNA: TGTGCCAGCAGCTTAAGCCCGCAATCCTACGAGCAGTACTTC. The full variable domain, completed using reference TRBV7-9 and TRBJ2-7, is DTGVSQNPRHKITKRGQNVTFRCDPISEHNRLYWYRQTLGQGPEFLTYFQNEAQLEKSRLLSDRFSAERPKGSFSTLEIQRTEQGDSAMYLCASSLSPQSYEQYFGPGTRLTVT.

This chain connects TRBV9 to TRBJ2-2, with D perhaps TRBD1 or TRBD2 (5 bases each). Germline loops: CDR1 SGDLS, CDR2 YYNGEE. V was cut by 1 base and J by 7 bases, with 14 bases left in between. CDR3 length equals 15 residues. CDR3 sequence reads: CASSVSGTLGGELFF. The CDR3 DNA is TGTGCCAGCAGCGTATCAGGGACCTTGGGCGGGGAGCTGTTTTTT.

This clonotype was picked up a small number of times. The chain uses TRBV7-6 and TRBJ2-2; D is ambiguous. V was trimmed by 11 bases and J by 5 bases, leaving 12 bases between them. CDR3 length: 12 residues. The germline gives CDR1 SGHVS, CDR2 FNYEAQ. The CDR3 reads CAPSAVTGELFF. The DNA of the CDR3 is TGTGCCCCCTCGGCTGTTACCGGGGAGCTGTTTTTT.

This clonotype was seen a handful of times. This chain links TRBV20-1 with TRBJ2-7; TRBD1 matches 9 bases. The CDR3 covers 14 residues. Per germline, CDR1 DFQATT and CDR2 SNEGSKA (reference sequence). Trimming removed 5 bases from V and 4 bases from J; junction bases left unmatched: 9. CDR3 nucleotides: TGCAGTGCTCGACTGGGACAGGGATCTTACGAGCAGTACTTC. Protein: CSARLGQGSYEQYF.

This chain links TRBV15 with TRBJ2-6, with 7 nucleotides matching TRBD1. CDR3 length equals 17 residues. The junction had 2 bases not matched to a gene; V was cut back by 0 bases and J by 0 bases. The germline CDR1 and CDR2 sequences are LNHNV and YYDKDF (reference sequence). This chain's CDR3 is CATSRDGDSSGANVLTF. The CDR3 region has the DNA TGTGCCACCAGCAGAGATGGGGACAGCTCTGGGGCCAACGTCCTGACTTTC.

This clonotype was observed a few times. This chain connects TRBV29-1 to TRBJ1-4; D remains ambiguous. This CDR3 comprises 14 residues. V lost 6 bases and J 3 bases, leaving 14 bases between the germline ends. Germline V lookup: CDR1 SQVTM, CDR2 ANQGSEA. The CDR3 sequence is CSVDALEANEKLFF. The DNA for the CDR3 is TGCAGCGTCGATGCCCTGGAAGCTAATGAAAAACTGTTTTTT.

V usage is TRBV7-9 and J usage is TRBJ2-7; a possible D gene is TRBD1 (6 bases). The CDR3 totals 17 residues. The V end lost 0 bases, the J end lost 4 bases, and 19 bases lay between the germline ends. CDR1 SEHNR and CDR2 FQNEAQ come from the germline V gene (reference sequence). Here the CDR3 reads CASSLASFGTRTYEQYF. DNA of the CDR3: TGTGCCAGCAGCTTAGCTTCCTTCGGGACAAGGACGTACGAGCAGTACTTC.

This rearrangement joins TRBV9 to TRBJ1-2; D gene unclear. V shed 0 bases and J shed 2 bases, with 17 bases lying between them. The CDR3 has 17 amino acids. CDR1 and CDR2 from the germline V gene are SGDLS and YYNGEE. CDR3 bases: TGTGCCAGCAGCGTAGCCCCTCCTGGCGGAATGAACTATGGCTACACCTTC. It translates to CASSVAPPGGMNYGYTF.

V usage is TRBV6-4 and J usage is TRBJ2-3, with no clear D. The germline V and J ends were trimmed by 6 bases and 2 bases, with 9 bases remaining between them. CDR1 is MRHNA, CDR2 SNTAGT, per germline. This CDR3 has 13 amino acids. The CDR3 here is CASSLRTTDTQYF. The CDR3 DNA reads TGTGCCAGCAGCCTTAGGACCACAGATACGCAGTATTTT.

This chain joins TRBV6-4 and TRBJ2-7; 13 nucleotides agree with TRBD2. CDR1 is MRHNA, CDR2 SNTAGT, per germline. The V gene end was trimmed by 3 bases and the J gene end by 4 bases; junction bases not matched to a gene: 3. CDR3 length: 15 residues. The DNA of the CDR3 is TGTGCCAGCAGTGAAGGGACTAGCGGGAATTACGAGCAGTACTTC. This codes for CASSEGTSGNYEQYF.

This clonotype has ten or more counts. The rearrangement uses TRBV6-1 and TRBJ1-1; 11 nucleotides line up with TRBD1. J was trimmed by 7 bases and V by 3 bases; bases with no gene match: 13. Germline V gene data show CDR1 as MNHNS and CDR2 as SASEGT. The CDR3 loop spans 17 amino acids. The CDR3 coding sequence is TGTGCCAGCAGTGACGGCCGGGACAGGGGGGTAACTAATGAAGCTTTCTTT. Amino acids: CASSDGRDRGVTNEAFF.

The count of this clonotype is one. The chain combines TRBV5-1 with TRBJ2-7, with 7 positions matching TRBD2. V was pared by 0 bases and J by 2 bases, with 5 bases of the junction left unmatched. The CDR3 loop spans 15 amino acids. Germline-derived CDR1 and CDR2 are SGHRS and YFSETQ. This chain's CDR3 is CASSLDSGLAYEQYF. In DNA, the CDR3 is TGCGCCAGCAGCTTGGATAGCGGGCTAGCCTACGAGCAGTACTTC.

The chain joins TRBV9 to TRBJ2-7, with 7 bases identical to TRBD1. CDR3 length equals 14 residues. J lost 4 bases, V lost 3 bases, and 7 bases had no gene match. CDR1 is SGDLS and CDR2 is YYNGEE in the germline V gene. The CDR3 loop reads CASSGQGTGYEQYF. The CDR3, as DNA: TGTGCCAGCAGCGGACAGGGCACCGGTTACGAGCAGTACTTC.

Only a few counts were recorded for this clonotype. This chain uses TRBV11-2 with TRBJ2-7; D call uncertain. V lost 5 bases, J lost 2 bases, and 16 bases lay in between. CDR3 length equals 15 residues. Germline lookup yields CDR1 SGHAT and CDR2 FQNNGV. The CDR3 bases are TGTGCCAGCAGCCAATCGAGGAATCACCCCTACGAGCAGTACTTC. It yields the protein CASSQSRNHPYEQYF.

This rearrangement joins TRBV7-9 to TRBJ2-1; 11 positions agree with TRBD2. Germline CDR1 and CDR2: SEHNR and FQNEAQ (reference sequence). The CDR3 covers 16 residues. After removal of 0 bases from V and 10 bases from J, the junction contained 8 bases not matched to a gene. The CDR3: CASSLAGLAEDLEQFF. DNA of the CDR3: TGTGCCAGCAGCTTAGCGGGACTAGCGGAAGACTTGGAGCAGTTCTTC.